What follows are 8 T cell receptor beta chains derived from one specimen sequenced in a study of T cell repertoires in cytomegalovirus infection. The antigens of these receptors remain unknown. TCRdb reanalysed the reads using MiXCR and keeps one entry per CDR3 protein. The table shows roughly 500,000 distinct CDR3 sequences, with 25% to 35% occurring only once. The material sequenced was cultured PBMCs, taken from culture after CMV antigen stimulation. All receptors come from a human donor in good health (CMV status not recorded). Some clones in this sample may be carry-over from other donors' samples.

This rearrangement joins TRBV12-3 or TRBV12-4 to TRBJ2-3; 9 nucleotides agree with TRBD1. The V segment lost 6 bases and the J segment 5 bases; nucleotides outside the gene matches: 15. The length of the CDR3 is 17 residues. The CDR3 nucleotides are TGTGCCAGCAGCTATAAATCCCCGGGACAGGGAGGAGATACGCAGTATTTT. Translated: CASSYKSPGQGGDTQYF.

The chain couples TRBV12-5 to TRBJ1-1, with D maybe TRBD1 (6 bases). The germline V gene has CDR1 LGHNT and CDR2 FRNRAP. The CDR3 totals 13 residues. V was shortened by 7 bases and J by 3 bases, with 12 bases between the two germline ends. CDR3 DNA sequence: TGTGCTAGTGCAGGAGAGGGGGACACTGAAGCTTTCTTT. Its protein is CASAGEGDTEAFF. Complete variable domain (other parts from reference TRBV12-5 and TRBJ1-1): DARVTQTPRHKVTEMGQEVTMRCQPILGHNTVFWYRQTMMQGLELLAYFRNRAPLDDSGMPKDRFSAEMPDATLATLKIQPSEPRDSAVYFCASAGEGDTEAFFGQGTRLTVV.

This chain links TRBV7-6 with TRBJ2-5; weak D call: TRBD1 (5 bases). V was clipped by 5 bases and J by 3 bases, with 13 bases between them. The CDR3 extends over 14 amino acids. CDR1 SGHVS and CDR2 FNYEAQ come from the germline V gene. The CDR3 nucleotides are TGTGCCAGCAGCCTCATGGCCAGGGAAGAGACCCAGTACTTC. Its protein product is CASSLMAREETQYF.

The chain is built from TRBV6-2 or TRBV6-3 and TRBJ2-3; weak D call: TRBD2 (6 bases). The V gene's germline CDR1 is MNHEY and CDR2 SVGEGT. This CDR3 has 17 residues. V was cut by 0 bases and J by 1 base, with 14 bases left in between. For the CDR3, the DNA is TGTGCCAGCAGTTACTCCGCCATGACGGGGGGCACAGATACGCAGTATTTT. Its protein is CASSYSAMTGGTDTQYF.

V usage is TRBV11-2 and J usage is TRBJ1-6; D call uncertain. The CDR3 is 12 amino acids. Between the trimmed V and J ends, which lost 3 bases and 10 bases, there was a span of 7 bases. From germline, CDR1 is SGHAT and CDR2 FQNNGV. The CDR3 reads CASSFSDSPLHF. CDR3 nucleotide sequence: TGTGCCAGCAGCTTTTCCGACTCACCCCTCCACTTT.

This clonotype was picked up many times. The chain employs TRBV6-1 and TRBJ1-6, with unresolved D. The length of the CDR3 is 13 residues. CDR1 is MNHNS, CDR2 SASEGT, per germline. Deletions cut 2 bases from V and 8 bases from J, with 7 bases between. The CDR3 DNA reads as TGTGCCAGCAGTGAAATTGAGTATTCACCCCTCCACTTT. Its protein product is CASSEIEYSPLHF.

The chain carries TRBV12-3 or TRBV12-4 and TRBJ1-1; tentatively, D is TRBD1 (5 bases). This CDR3 spans 12 amino acids. The germline V and J ends were trimmed by 7 bases and 6 bases, with 12 bases remaining between them. This CDR3 is CASTPGRPEAFF. CDR3 in DNA: TGTGCCAGCACCCCGGGACGTCCTGAAGCTTTCTTT.

This clonotype was seen only a few times. The chain couples TRBV6-5 to TRBJ2-1; 9 nucleotides match TRBD2. This CDR3 region has 16 residues. The trim removed 4 bases at V and 2 bases at J, leaving 6 bases unmatched. CDR1 is MNHEY and CDR2 is SVGAGI in the germline V gene. The CDR3, as DNA: TGTGCCAGCAGTTTGACCGGGACTAGCACCTACAATGAGCAGTTCTTC. Its translation is CASSLTGTSTYNEQFF.